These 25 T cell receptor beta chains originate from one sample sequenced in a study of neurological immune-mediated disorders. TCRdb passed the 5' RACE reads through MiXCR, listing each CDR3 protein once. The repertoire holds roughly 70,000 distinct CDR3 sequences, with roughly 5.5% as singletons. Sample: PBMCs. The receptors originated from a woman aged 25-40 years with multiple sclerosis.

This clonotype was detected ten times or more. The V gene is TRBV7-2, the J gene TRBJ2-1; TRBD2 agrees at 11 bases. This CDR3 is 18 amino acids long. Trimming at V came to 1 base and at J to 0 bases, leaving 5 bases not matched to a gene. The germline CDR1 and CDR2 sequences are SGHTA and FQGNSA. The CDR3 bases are TGTGCCAGCAGCTTAGGACTAGCGGGGAAGACCTCCTACAATGAGCAGTTCTTC. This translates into CASSLGLAGKTSYNEQFF.

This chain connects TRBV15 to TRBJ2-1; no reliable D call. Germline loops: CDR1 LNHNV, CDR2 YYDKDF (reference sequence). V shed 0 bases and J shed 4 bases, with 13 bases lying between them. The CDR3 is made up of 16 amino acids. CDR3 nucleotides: TGTGCCACCAGCAGAGAACGCCCTACGGGTTACAATGAGCAGTTCTTC. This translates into CATSRERPTGYNEQFF. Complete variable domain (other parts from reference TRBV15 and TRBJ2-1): DAMVIQNPRYQVTQFGKPVTLSCSQTLNHNVMYWYQQKSSQAPKLLFHYYDKDFNNEADTPDNFQSRRPNTSFCFLDIRSPGLGDTAMYLCATSRERPTGYNEQFFGPGTRLTVL.

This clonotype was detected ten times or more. CDR3 amino acids: CASSDSTGGPDTQYF. In DNA, the CDR3 is TGTGCCAGCAGTGACTCGACGGGGGGCCCAGATACGCAGTATTTT. The chain employs TRBV6-4 and TRBJ2-3; weak D call: TRBD2 (7 bases). CDR3 length: 15 residues. Germline V gives CDR1 MRHNA, CDR2 SNTAGT. V lost 0 bases and J lost 4, with 11 bases in between.

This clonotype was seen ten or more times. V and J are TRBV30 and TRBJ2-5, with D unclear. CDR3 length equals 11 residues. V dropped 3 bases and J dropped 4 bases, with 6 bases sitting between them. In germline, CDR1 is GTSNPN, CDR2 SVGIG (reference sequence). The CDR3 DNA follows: TGTGCCTGGAGCGTAGGAGAGACCCAGTACTTC. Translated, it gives CAWSVGETQYF.

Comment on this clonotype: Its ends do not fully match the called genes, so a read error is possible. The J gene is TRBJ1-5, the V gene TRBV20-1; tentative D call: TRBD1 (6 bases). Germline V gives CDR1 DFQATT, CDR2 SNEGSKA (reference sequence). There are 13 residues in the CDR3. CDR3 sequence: CSPQGSGNQPQNF. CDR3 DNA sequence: TGCAGTCCACAGGGTAGTGGGAATCAGCCCCAGAATTTT.

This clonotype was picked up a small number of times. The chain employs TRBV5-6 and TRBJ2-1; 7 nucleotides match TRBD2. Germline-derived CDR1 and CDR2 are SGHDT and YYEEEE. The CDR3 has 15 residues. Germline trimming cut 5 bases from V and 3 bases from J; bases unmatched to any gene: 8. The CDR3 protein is CASSRGRDYYNEQFF. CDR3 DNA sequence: TGTGCCAGCAGTCGGGGCAGGGACTACTACAATGAGCAGTTCTTC. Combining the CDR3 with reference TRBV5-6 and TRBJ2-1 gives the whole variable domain DAGVTQSPTHLIKTRGQQVTLRCSPKSGHDTVSWYQQALGQGPQFIFQYYEEEERQRGNFPDRFSGHQFPNYSSELNVNALLLGDSALYLCASSRGRDYYNEQFFGPGTRLTVL.

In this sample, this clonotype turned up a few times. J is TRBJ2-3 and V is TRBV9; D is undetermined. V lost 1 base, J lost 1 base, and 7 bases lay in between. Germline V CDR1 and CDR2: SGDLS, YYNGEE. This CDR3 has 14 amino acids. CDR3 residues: CASSVQWGTDTQYF. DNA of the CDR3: TGTGCCAGCAGCGTACAGTGGGGCACAGATACGCAGTATTTT.

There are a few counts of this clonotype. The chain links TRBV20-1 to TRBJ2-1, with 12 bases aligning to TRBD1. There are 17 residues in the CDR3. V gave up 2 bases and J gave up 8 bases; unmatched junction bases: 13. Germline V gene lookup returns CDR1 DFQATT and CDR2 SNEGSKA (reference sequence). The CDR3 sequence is CSARTVFRDRGRDEQFF. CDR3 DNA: TGCAGTGCTAGAACAGTTTTCCGGGACAGGGGGCGAGATGAGCAGTTCTTC.

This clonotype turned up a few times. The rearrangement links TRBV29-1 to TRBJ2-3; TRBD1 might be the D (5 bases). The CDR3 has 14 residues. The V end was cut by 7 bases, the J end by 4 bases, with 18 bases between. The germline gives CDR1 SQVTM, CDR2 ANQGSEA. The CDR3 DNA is TGCAGCGGGGTGCAGGGATCTGTGGCAGATACGCAGTATTTT. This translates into CSGVQGSVADTQYF.

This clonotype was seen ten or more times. The CDR3 loop is CASSPESSYNSPLHF. The CDR3 region has the DNA TGCGCCAGCAGCCCGGAGAGCTCCTATAATTCACCCCTCCACTTT. This chain uses TRBV5-1 with TRBJ1-6; D unclear. Germline CDR1 is SGHRS and CDR2 is YFSETQ. The CDR3 is made up of 15 amino acids. V was clipped by 4 bases and J by 0 bases, with 8 bases between them.

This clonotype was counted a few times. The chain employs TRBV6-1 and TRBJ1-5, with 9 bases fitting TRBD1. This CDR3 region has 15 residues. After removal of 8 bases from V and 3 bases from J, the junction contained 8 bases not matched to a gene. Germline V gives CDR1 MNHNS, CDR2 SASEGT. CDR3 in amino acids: CASQLTGGYNQPQHF. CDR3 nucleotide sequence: TGTGCCAGCCAGCTGACAGGGGGATACAATCAGCCCCAGCATTTT.

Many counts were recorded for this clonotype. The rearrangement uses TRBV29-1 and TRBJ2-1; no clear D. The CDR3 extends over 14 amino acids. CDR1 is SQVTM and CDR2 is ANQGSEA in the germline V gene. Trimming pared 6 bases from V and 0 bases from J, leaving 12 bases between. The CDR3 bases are TGCAGCGTCGGAGCTCATAGCTCCTACAATGAGCAGTTCTTC. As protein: CSVGAHSSYNEQFF.

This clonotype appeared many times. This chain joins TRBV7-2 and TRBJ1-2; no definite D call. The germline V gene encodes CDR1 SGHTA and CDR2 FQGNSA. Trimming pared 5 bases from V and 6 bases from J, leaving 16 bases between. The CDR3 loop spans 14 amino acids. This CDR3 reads CASSQTANSHGYTF. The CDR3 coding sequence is TGTGCCAGCAGCCAAACTGCGAATAGCCATGGCTACACCTTC.

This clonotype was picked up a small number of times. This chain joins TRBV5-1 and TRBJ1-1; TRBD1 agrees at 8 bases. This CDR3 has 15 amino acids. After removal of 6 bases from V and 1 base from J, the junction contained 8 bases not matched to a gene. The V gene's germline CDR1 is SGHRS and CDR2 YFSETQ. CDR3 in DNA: TGCGCCAGCAACCCTTCGGGACAGGAGAACACTGAAGCTTTCTTT. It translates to CASNPSGQENTEAFF. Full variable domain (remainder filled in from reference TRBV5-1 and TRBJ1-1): KAGVTQTPRYLIKTRGQQVTLSCSPISGHRSVSWYQQTPGQGLQFLFEYFSETQRNKGNFPGRFSGRQFSNSRSEMNVSTLELGDSALYLCASNPSGQENTEAFFGQGTRLTVV.

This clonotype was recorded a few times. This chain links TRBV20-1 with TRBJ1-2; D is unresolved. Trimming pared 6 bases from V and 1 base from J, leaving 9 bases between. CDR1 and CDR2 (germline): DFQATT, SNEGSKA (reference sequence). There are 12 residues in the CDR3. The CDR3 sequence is CSAERDNYGYTF. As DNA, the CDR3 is TGCAGTGCCGAACGAGATAACTATGGCTACACCTTC.

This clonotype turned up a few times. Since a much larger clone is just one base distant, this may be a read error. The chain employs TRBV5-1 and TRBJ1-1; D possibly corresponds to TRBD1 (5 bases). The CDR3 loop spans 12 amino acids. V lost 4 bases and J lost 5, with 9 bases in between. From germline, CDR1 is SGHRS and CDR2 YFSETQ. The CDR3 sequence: CASSPKGTEAFF. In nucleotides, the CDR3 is TGCGCCAGCAGCCCAAAGGGGACTGAAGCTTTCTTT.

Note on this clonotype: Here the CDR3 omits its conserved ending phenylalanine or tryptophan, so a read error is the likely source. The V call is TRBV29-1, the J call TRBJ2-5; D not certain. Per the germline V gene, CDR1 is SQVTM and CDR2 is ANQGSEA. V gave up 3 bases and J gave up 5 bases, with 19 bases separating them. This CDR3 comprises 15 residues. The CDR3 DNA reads TGCAGCGTTGATTTTTTAGGCCGGTCCATGGAGACCCAGTACAAC. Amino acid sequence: CSVDFLGRSMETQYN.

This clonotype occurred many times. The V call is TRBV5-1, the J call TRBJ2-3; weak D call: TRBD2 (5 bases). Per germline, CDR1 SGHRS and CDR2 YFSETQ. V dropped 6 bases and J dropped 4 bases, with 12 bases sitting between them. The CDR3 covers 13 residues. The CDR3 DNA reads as TGCGCCAGCACCCCCCCCGGGGCAGATACGCAGTATTTT. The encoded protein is CASTPPGADTQYF. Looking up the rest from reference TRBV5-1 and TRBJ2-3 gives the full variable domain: KAGVTQTPRYLIKTRGQQVTLSCSPISGHRSVSWYQQTPGQGLQFLFEYFSETQRNKGNFPGRFSGRQFSNSRSEMNVSTLELGDSALYLCASTPPGADTQYFGPGTRLTVL.

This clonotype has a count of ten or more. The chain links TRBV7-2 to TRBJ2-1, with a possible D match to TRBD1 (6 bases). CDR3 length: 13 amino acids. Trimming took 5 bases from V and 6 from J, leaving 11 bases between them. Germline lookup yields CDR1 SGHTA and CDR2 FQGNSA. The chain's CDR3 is CASSPRGFNEQFF. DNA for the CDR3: TGTGCCAGCAGCCCCAGGGGATTCAATGAGCAGTTCTTC.

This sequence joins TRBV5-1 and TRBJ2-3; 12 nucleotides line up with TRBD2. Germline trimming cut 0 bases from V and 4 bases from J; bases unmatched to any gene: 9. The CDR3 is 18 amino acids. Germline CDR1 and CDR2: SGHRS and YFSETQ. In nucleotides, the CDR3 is TGCGCCAGCAGCTTGGGCCTAGCGGGGGGGGATCGCGCAGATACGCAGTATTTT. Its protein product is CASSLGLAGGDRADTQYF.

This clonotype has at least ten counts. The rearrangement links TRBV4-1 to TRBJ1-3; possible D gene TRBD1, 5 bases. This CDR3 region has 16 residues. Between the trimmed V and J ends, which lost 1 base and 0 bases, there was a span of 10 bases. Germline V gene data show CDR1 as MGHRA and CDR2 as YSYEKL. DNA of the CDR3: TGCGCCAGCAGCCAAGGTGGGGGAAACTCTGGAAACACCATATATTTT. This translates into CASSQGGGNSGNTIYF.

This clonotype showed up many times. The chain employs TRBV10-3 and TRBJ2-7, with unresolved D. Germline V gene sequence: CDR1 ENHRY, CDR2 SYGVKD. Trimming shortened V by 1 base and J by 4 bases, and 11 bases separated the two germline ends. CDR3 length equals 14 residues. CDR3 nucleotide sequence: TGTGCCATCAGTGAGTATGCAGGTTCTTACGAGCAGTACTTC. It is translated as CAISEYAGSYEQYF.

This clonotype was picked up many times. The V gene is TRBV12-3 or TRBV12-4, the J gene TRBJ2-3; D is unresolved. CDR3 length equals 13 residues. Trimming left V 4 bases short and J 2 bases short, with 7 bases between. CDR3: CASSWPNTDTQYF. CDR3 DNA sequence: TGTGCCAGCAGTTGGCCGAACACAGATACGCAGTATTTT.

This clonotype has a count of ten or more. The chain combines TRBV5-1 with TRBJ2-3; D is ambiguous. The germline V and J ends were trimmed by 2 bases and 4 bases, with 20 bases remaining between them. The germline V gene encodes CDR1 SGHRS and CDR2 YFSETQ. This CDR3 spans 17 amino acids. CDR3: CASSFSRFGFSSDTQYF. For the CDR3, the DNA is TGCGCCAGCAGCTTTAGCAGATTCGGCTTTTCCTCAGATACGCAGTATTTT.

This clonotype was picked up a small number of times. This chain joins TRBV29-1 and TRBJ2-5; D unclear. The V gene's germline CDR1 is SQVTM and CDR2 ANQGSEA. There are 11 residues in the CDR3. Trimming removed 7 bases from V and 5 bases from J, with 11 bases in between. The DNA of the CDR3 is TGCAGCGGGTCGGCCCCCGAGACCCAGTACTTC. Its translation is CSGSAPETQYF.